The T cell receptor (beta chain) described here comes from a study of blood T cell repertoires in COVID-19. As for the study in general: Collection of acute and convalescent COVID-19 samples took place in the United States, Italy and Spain. T cells, B-cell-depleted T cells, or PBMCs supplied cDNA or gDNA.

Germline assignment: CDR1 MNHEY and CDR2 SMNVEV (reference sequence). The CDR3 loop spans 14 amino acids. V gave up 3 bases and J gave up 5 bases; unmatched junction bases: 5. The repertoire was sequenced with immunoSEQ multiplex PCR; TCRdb's copy has only in-frame clones and lacks some. Of 60,000 or so clones in the sample, around 74% are singletons; the top ten hold over 6%. This chain connects TRBV27 to TRBJ1-1, with 8 nucleotides matching TRBD1. The source material was peripheral blood. The clonotype comes from a woman aged 45-65 years with active or convalescent COVID-19. CDR3 loop: CASSFGTGGTEAFF. The CDR3 bases are TGTGCCAGCAGTTTCGGGACAGGAGGTACTGAAGCTTTCTTT.